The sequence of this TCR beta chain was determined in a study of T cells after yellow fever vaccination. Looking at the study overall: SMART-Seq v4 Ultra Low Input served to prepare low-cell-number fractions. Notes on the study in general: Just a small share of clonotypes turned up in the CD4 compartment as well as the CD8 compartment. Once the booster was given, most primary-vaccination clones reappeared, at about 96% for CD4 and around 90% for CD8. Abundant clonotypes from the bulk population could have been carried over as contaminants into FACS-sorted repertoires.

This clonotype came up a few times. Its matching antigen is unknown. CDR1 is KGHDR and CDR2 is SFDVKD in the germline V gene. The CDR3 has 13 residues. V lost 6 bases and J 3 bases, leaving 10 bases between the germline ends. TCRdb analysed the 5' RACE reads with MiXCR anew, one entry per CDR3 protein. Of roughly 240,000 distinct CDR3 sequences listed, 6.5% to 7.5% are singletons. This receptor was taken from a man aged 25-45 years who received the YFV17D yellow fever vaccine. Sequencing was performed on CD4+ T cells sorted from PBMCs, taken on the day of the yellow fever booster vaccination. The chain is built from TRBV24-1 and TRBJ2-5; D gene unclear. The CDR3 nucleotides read TGTGCCACCAGTTCCTGGCAGGAAGAGACCCAGTACTTC. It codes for CATSSWQEETQYF.